Below are 13 T cell receptor beta chains sequenced from a single sample in a study of blood T cell repertoires in COVID-19. Here immunoSEQ multiplex PCR was the method, and the copy in TCRdb shows in-frame clones only, minus some. The table lists 70,000 to 100,000 clones, about 70% of them singletons, with 20% to 25% in the top ten. Sequences were obtained from peripheral blood. The receptor set was obtained from a woman aged 55-70 years in a cohort sampled during active or convalescent COVID-19.

The rearrangement uses TRBV5-1 and TRBJ2-1; D call uncertain. Germline V gene sequence: CDR1 SGHRS, CDR2 YFSETQ. The CDR3 runs 15 residues. The V and J ends lost 0 bases and 4 bases respectively, with 11 bases between them. DNA for the CDR3: TGCGCCAGCAGCTTGGAACTAAGCACTTACAATGAGCAGTTCTTC. Amino acids: CASSLELSTYNEQFF. Combining the CDR3 with reference TRBV5-1 and TRBJ2-1 gives the whole variable domain KAGVTQTPRYLIKTRGQQVTLSCSPISGHRSVSWYQQTPGQGLQFLFEYFSETQRNKGNFPGRFSGRQFSNSRSEMNVSTLELGDSALYLCASSLELSTYNEQFFGPGTRLTVL.

This clone was recorded at least ten times. V gene TRBV9 combines with J gene TRBJ2-2, with D possibly matching TRBD2 (6 bases). The CDR3 consists of 17 residues. Looked up from germline, CDR1 is SGDLS and CDR2 is YYNGEE. The ends were cut back, 0 bases at V and 2 bases at J, with 14 bases in the middle. CDR3 in DNA: TGTGCCAGCAGCGTAGGGGTTGGCGGGATTAACACCGGGGAGCTGTTTTTT. Amino acid sequence: CASSVGVGGINTGELFF.

The gene calls are TRBV3-1 (or the pseudogene TRBV3-2) and TRBJ2-5; possible D gene TRBD2, 6 bases. Germline CDR1 LGHDT, CDR2 YNNKEL (reference sequence). The CDR3 is made up of 15 amino acids. The V end was cut by 6 bases, the J end by 0 bases, with 14 bases between. The CDR3 region is CASSPLSGYQETQYF. The CDR3 DNA follows: TGTGCCAGCAGTCCCCTCAGCGGGTACCAAGAGACCCAGTACTTC.

The V call is TRBV27, the J call TRBJ1-4; D possibly corresponds to TRBD1 (5 bases). V lost 3 bases and J lost 8, with 13 bases in between. This CDR3 has 14 amino acids. Per germline, CDR1 MNHEY and CDR2 SMNVEV (reference sequence). The CDR3 DNA is TGTGCCAGCAGTTTGGTAGGGGCCCAAGAAAAACTGTTTTTT. It specifies CASSLVGAQEKLFF.

This chain uses TRBV27 with TRBJ2-7, with TRBD1 matching over 7 bases. The ends lost 6 bases at V and 3 bases at J; junction bases unmatched: 5. Per the germline V gene, CDR1 is MNHEY and CDR2 is SMNVEV (reference sequence). The length of the CDR3 is 13 residues. This chain's CDR3 is CASSRTGFYEQYF. In DNA form, the CDR3 reads TGTGCCAGCAGCCGGACAGGATTCTACGAGCAGTACTTC.

The chain uses TRBV19 and TRBJ2-1, with TRBD2 matching over 9 bases. This CDR3 has 15 amino acids. The V segment lost 4 bases and the J segment 4 bases; nucleotides outside the gene matches: 5. The germline CDR1 and CDR2 sequences are LNHDA and SQIVND (reference sequence). As DNA, the CDR3 is TGTGCCAGTAGTAATGGCGGGGGGGCTTACAATGAGCAGTTCTTC. Its protein is CASSNGGGAYNEQFF.

Worth noting for this clone: At the DNA level, this CDR3 is encoded by other sequences in the same sample as well. The CDR3 DNA follows: TGTGCCAGCAGCACAAATGGGACTGGGCACGACCGGGATGAAAAACTGTTTTTT. Translating gives CASSTNGTGHDRDEKLFF. The chain joins TRBV13 to TRBJ1-4; the D gene is possibly TRBD1 (5 bases). The CDR3 runs 18 residues. Germline assignment: CDR1 PRHDT and CDR2 FYEKMQ (reference sequence). V lost 5 bases to trimming and J lost 6 bases, with 25 bases between them.

This chain links TRBV19 with TRBJ2-6, with 8 bases matching TRBD1. This CDR3 has 17 residues. The V gene end was trimmed by 8 bases and the J gene end by 2 bases; junction bases not matched to a gene: 11. Germline V gene data show CDR1 as LNHDA and CDR2 as SQIVND (reference sequence). The CDR3, as DNA: TGTGCCAGTGGAGGGGGACAGGTATTACCTGGGGCCAACGTCCTGACTTTC. It specifies CASGGGQVLPGANVLTF.

V is TRBV6-5 and J is TRBJ1-1, with TRBD1 identical over 7 bases. V lost 2 bases, J lost 2 bases, and 8 bases stayed unmatched. CDR1 is MNHEY and CDR2 is SVGAGI in the germline V gene. CDR3 length: 16 residues. The CDR3 protein is CASSYLQTGPNTEAFF. CDR3 sequence (DNA): TGTGCCAGCAGTTACCTACAGACAGGGCCAAACACTGAAGCTTTCTTT.

The CDR3 region is CSAGSDGELFF. The CDR3 nucleotides read TGCAGTGCTGGAAGCGACGGGGAACTGTTTTTT. The J gene is TRBJ1-4, the V gene TRBV20-1; unclear D gene. The CDR3 sequence is 11 residues long. Trimming stripped 5 bases from V and 12 bases from J, with 13 bases between. Germline-derived CDR1 and CDR2 are DFQATT and SNEGSKA (reference sequence).

V usage is TRBV5-1 and J usage is TRBJ2-7; 11 bases fit TRBD1. CDR3 length: 13 amino acids. From germline, CDR1 is SGHRS and CDR2 YFSETQ. After removal of 4 bases from V and 5 bases from J, the junction contained 2 bases not matched to a gene. The CDR3 here is CASSRDRGDEQYF. Written as DNA, the CDR3 is TGCGCCAGCAGCCGGGACAGGGGGGACGAGCAGTACTTC.

V usage is TRBV19 and J usage is TRBJ2-2; 10 nucleotides match TRBD1. Germline V lookup: CDR1 LNHDA, CDR2 SQIVND (reference sequence). J gave up 2 bases and V 7 bases, and 4 bases lay outside the gene matches. This CDR3 has 15 amino acids. The CDR3 spells CASKWTGGNTGELFF. The CDR3 coding sequence is TGTGCCAGTAAATGGACAGGGGGTAACACCGGGGAGCTGTTTTTT.

The J gene is TRBJ2-5, the V gene TRBV5-4; 7 bases match TRBD1. J was trimmed by 4 bases and V by 0 bases; bases with no gene match: 6. The CDR3 is made up of 15 amino acids. The V gene's germline CDR1 is SGHNT and CDR2 YYREEE (reference sequence). The CDR3 region has the DNA TGTGCCAGCAGCTTGGTTGGACAGGCAGGAGAGACCCAGTACTTC. Its protein product is CASSLVGQAGETQYF.